The entry below gives a single T cell receptor beta chain sequence along with its context. V lost 3 bases to trimming and J lost 2 bases, with 21 bases between them. Germline CDR1 ENHRY, CDR2 SYGVKD. The CDR3 loop spans 18 amino acids. Generated by immunoSEQ multiplex PCR, the TCRdb table keeps only in-frame clones and is missing some. The table lists about 350,000 clones, approximately 86% of them singletons. Treatment denoted: roughly 18 received Ad26.COV2.S at low or high dose, single or two shots; about 5 received placebo; per-sample allocation not given. Sampling was done on day 63 after the first vaccine or placebo injection. The data originate from a study of Ad26.COV2.S vaccination and SARS-CoV-2 variants.

V usage is TRBV10-3 and J usage is TRBJ2-3; tentatively, D is TRBD2 (7 bases). Sequenced here: peripheral blood, sampled in a trial of Ad26.COV2.S vaccine versus placebo. This sequence was found in a person aged 18-65 years who received the Ad26.COV2.S COVID-19 vaccine or a placebo. The CDR3 loop reads CAISDPGGTRRTTDTQYF. The CDR3 DNA follows: TGTGCCATCAGTGATCCCGGGGGGACACGAAGGACCACAGATACGCAGTATTTT.